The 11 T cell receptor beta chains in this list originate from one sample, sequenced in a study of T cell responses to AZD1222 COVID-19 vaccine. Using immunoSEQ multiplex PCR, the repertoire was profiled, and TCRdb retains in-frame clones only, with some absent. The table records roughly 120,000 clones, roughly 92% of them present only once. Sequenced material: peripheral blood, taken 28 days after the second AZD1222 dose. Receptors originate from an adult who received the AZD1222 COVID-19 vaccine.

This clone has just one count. CDR3 coding DNA: TGCGCCAGCAGCCCCCCTTTGACCAGCTCTGGAAACACCATATATTTT. Residues: CASSPPLTSSGNTIYF. The chain links TRBV4-1 to TRBJ1-3, with D unresolved. Trimming cost V 4 bases and J 0 bases, with 13 bases left between them. Germline loops: CDR1 MGHRA, CDR2 YSYEKL. The CDR3 sequence is 16 residues long.

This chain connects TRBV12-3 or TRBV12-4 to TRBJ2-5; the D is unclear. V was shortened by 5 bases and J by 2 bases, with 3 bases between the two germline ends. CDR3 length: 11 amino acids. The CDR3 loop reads CASSVQETQYF. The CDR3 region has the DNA TGTGCCAGCAGTGTTCAAGAGACCCAGTACTTC.

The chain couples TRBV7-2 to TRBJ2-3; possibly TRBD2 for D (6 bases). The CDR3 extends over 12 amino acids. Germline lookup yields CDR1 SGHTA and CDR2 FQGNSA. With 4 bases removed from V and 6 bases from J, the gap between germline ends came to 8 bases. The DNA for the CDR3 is TGTGCCAGCAGCTCTGGGGGGGATACGCAGTATTTT. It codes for CASSSGGDTQYF. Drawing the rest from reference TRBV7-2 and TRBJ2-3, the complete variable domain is GAGVSQSPSNKVTEKGKDVELRCDPISGHTALYWYRQSLGQGLEFLIYFQGNSAPDKSGLPSDRFSAERTGGSVSTLTIQRTQQEDSAVYLCASSSGGDTQYFGPGTRLTVL.

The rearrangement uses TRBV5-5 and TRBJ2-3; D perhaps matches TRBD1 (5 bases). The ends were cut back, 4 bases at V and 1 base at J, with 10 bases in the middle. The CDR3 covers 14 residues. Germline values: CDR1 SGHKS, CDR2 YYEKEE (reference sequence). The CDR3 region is CASSPMTGTDTQYF. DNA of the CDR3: TGTGCCAGCAGCCCGATGACAGGCACAGATACGCAGTATTTT.

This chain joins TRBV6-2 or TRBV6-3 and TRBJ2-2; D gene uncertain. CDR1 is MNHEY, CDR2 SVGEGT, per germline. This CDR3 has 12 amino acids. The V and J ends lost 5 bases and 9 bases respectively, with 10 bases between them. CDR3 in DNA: TGTGCCAGCAGTCCCACGGTGCGGGAGCTGTTTTTT. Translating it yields CASSPTVRELFF.

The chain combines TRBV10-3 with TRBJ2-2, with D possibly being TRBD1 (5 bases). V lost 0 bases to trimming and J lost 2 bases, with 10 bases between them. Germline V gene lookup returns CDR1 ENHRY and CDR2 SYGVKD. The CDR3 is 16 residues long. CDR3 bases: TGTGCCATCAGTGAGTCGGAAGGGGCTAACACCGGGGAGCTGTTTTTT. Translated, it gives CAISESEGANTGELFF.

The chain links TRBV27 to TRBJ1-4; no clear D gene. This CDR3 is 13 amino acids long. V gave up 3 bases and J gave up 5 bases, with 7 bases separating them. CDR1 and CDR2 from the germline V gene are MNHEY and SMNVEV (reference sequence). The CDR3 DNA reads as TGTGCCAGCAGTTTTTTGGGGAATGAAAAACTGTTTTTT. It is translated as CASSFLGNEKLFF.

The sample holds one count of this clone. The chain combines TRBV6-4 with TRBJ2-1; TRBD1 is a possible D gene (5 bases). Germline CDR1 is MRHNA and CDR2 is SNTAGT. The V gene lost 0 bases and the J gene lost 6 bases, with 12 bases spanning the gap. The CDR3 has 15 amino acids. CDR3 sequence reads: CASSDSGASFNEQFF. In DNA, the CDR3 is TGTGCCAGCAGTGACTCTGGGGCTAGTTTCAATGAGCAGTTCTTC.

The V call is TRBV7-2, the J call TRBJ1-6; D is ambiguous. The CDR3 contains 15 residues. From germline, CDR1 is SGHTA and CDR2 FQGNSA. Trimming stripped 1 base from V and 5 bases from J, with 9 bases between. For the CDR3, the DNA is TGTGCCAGCAGCTTAGTGAGTCAAAATAATTCACCCCTCCACTTT. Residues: CASSLVSQNNSPLHF.

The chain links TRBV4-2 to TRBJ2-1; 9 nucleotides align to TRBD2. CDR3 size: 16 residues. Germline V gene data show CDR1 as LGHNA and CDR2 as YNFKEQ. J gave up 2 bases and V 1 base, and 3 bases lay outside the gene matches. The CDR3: CASSQVGGGAYNEQFF. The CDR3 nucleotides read TGTGCCAGCAGCCAAGTCGGCGGGGGGGCCTACAATGAGCAGTTCTTC.

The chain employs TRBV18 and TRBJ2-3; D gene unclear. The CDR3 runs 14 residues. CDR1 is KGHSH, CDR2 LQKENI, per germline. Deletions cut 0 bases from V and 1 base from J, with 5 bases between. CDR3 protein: CASSPPTRTDTQYF. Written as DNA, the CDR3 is TGTGCCAGCTCACCACCGACCCGCACAGATACGCAGTATTTT.